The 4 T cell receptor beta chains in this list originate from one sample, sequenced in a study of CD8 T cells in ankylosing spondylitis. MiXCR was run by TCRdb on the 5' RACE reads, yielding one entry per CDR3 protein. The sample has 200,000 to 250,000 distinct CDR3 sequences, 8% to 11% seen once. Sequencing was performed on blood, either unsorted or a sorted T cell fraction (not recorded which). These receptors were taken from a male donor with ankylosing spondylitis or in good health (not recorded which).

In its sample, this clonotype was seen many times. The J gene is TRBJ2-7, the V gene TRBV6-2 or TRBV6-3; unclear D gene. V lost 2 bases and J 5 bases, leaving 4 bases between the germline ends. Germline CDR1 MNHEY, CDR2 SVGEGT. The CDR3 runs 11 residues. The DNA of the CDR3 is TGTGCCAGCAGTTACCACCACGAGCAGTACTTC. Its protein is CASSYHHEQYF.

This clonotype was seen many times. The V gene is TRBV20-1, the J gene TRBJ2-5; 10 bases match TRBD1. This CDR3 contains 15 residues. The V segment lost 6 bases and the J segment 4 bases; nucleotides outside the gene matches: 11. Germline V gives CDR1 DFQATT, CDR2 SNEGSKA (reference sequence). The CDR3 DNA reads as TGCAGTGCGTACCCCAGACAGGGGGCCGGAGAGACCCAGTACTTC. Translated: CSAYPRQGAGETQYF.

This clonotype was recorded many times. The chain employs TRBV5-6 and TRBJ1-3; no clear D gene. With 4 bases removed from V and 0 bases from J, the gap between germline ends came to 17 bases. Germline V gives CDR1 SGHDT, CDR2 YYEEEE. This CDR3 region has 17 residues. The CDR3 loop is CASSPGGAARSGNTIYF. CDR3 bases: TGTGCCAGCAGCCCCGGCGGCGCAGCTCGCTCTGGAAACACCATATATTTT.

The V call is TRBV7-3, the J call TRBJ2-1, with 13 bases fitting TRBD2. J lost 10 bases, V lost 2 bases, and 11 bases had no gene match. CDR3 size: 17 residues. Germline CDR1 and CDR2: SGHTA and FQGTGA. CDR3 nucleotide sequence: TGTGCCAGCAGCTTACAAAGCACTAGCGGGGGGGCGGGAGAGCAGTTCTTC. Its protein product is CASSLQSTSGGAGEQFF.